A single sample is the source of the 31 T cell receptor beta chains below, sequenced in a study of beta chain features in type 1 diabetes. Since all of the isolated RNA was reverse transcribed, expressed TCRB transcripts were what got sequenced. Generated by immunoSEQ multiplex PCR, the TCRdb table keeps only in-frame clones and is missing some. The table lists approximately 170,000 clones, approximately 8.4% of them singletons. The sample consisted of central memory CD4+ T cells from blood. Receptors originate from a young woman in good health.

The V gene is TRBV29-1, the J gene TRBJ2-1; tentatively, D is TRBD2 (7 bases). The CDR3 spans 15 residues. The ends were cut back, 4 bases at V and 9 bases at J, with 22 bases in the middle. Germline V lookup: CDR1 SQVTM, CDR2 ANQGSEA. CDR3 coding DNA: TGCAGCGTTGGTGGAGGGGGGAGGGCCCCTTCTGAGCAGTTCTTC. Encoded protein: CSVGGGGRAPSEQFF.

The table lists this clone with a few counts. The V and J genes are TRBV18 and TRBJ1-3, with D hard to call. Trimming cost V 2 bases and J 0 bases, with 8 bases left between them. CDR1 and CDR2 from the germline V gene are KGHSH and LQKENI. CDR3 length: 15 residues. The CDR3 DNA reads TGTGCCAGCTCACCAGGGAGCTCCTCTGGAAACACCATATATTTT. It yields the protein CASSPGSSSGNTIYF.

This clone was observed a few times. The chain joins TRBV30 to TRBJ2-3; 10 bases line up with TRBD2. V shed 4 bases, J shed 3 bases, and the junction held 7 bases outside the gene matches. CDR1 and CDR2 (germline): GTSNPN, SVGIG (reference sequence). CDR3 length: 15 residues. The CDR3 loop is CAWNRLAGETDTQYF. The CDR3 DNA follows: TGTGCCTGGAACAGACTAGCGGGTGAAACAGATACGCAGTATTTT.

J is TRBJ1-2 and V is TRBV27, with 7 bases aligning to TRBD1. The CDR3 runs to 14 residues. V gave up 6 bases and J gave up 7 bases; unmatched junction bases: 11. CDR1 is MNHEY and CDR2 is SMNVEV in the germline V gene (reference sequence). The CDR3 is CASSRAPDRSGYTF. The CDR3 DNA reads as TGTGCCAGCAGCAGAGCACCGGACAGGAGTGGCTACACCTTC.

The rearrangement joins TRBV30 to TRBJ1-2; the D is unclear. Germline CDR1 is GTSNPN and CDR2 is SVGIG (reference sequence). Trimming cost V 0 bases and J 8 bases, with 13 bases left between them. There are 13 residues in the CDR3. The CDR3 DNA follows: TGTGCCTGGAGTGTACATGGTCCGGGGGGCTACACCTTC. It encodes CAWSVHGPGGYTF.

This clone has a handful of counts. The chain uses TRBV30 and TRBJ1-1; D might be TRBD1 (5 bases). This CDR3 has 12 residues. Germline V gene lookup returns CDR1 GTSNPN and CDR2 SVGIG (reference sequence). Trimming stripped 0 bases from V and 4 bases from J, with 6 bases between. CDR3 bases: TGTGCCTGGAGTGTCACAGGCACTGAAGCTTTCTTT. Its protein is CAWSVTGTEAFF.

The rearrangement links TRBV11-3 to TRBJ2-1, with D tentatively TRBD2 (6 bases). The CDR3 spans 17 residues. Looked up from germline, CDR1 is SGHNT and CDR2 is YENEEA. Trimming stripped 5 bases from V and 1 base from J, with 18 bases between. CDR3 loop: CASSPFSGGGSYNEQFF. CDR3 DNA sequence: TGTGCCAGCAGCCCCTTTAGCGGAGGCGGGTCCTACAATGAGCAGTTCTTC.

This clone showed up just a few times. The CDR3 DNA is TGTGCCAGCAGCCTAGACAGCCGTGTGGCTTTCTTT. Translating it yields CASSLDSRVAFF. J is TRBJ1-1 and V is TRBV7-2; weak D call: TRBD1 (5 bases). The CDR3 spans 12 residues. Germline V CDR1 and CDR2: SGHTA, FQGNSA. Trimming cost V 5 bases and J 11 bases, with 15 bases left between them.

This clone was detected a few times. The rearrangement uses TRBV30 and TRBJ2-7; 8 nucleotides align to TRBD2. The J segment lost 0 bases and the V segment lost 2 bases, leaving 6 bases of the junction unmatched. CDR3 length: 15 amino acids. Germline CDR1 GTSNPN, CDR2 SVGIG (reference sequence). The CDR3: CAWSPLAGRSYEQYF. The CDR3, as DNA: TGTGCCTGGAGTCCTCTAGCGGGTCGCTCCTACGAGCAGTACTTC.

The V call is TRBV7-2, the J call TRBJ2-5; possible D gene TRBD1, 5 bases. Trimming stripped 5 bases from V and 5 bases from J, with 15 bases between. The CDR3 covers 14 residues. CDR1 and CDR2 from the germline V gene are SGHTA and FQGNSA. CDR3 residues: CASSPVGARETQYF. The CDR3 nucleotides are TGTGCCAGCAGCCCCGTAGGGGCCCGTGAGACCCAGTACTTC.

This clone was counted only a few times. The gene calls are TRBV2 and TRBJ2-6, with D unresolved. V lost 2 bases and J lost 5, with 13 bases in between. In germline, CDR1 is SNHLY, CDR2 FYNNEI. The CDR3 sequence is 16 residues long. CDR3 residues: CASSERSVRRANVLTF. The CDR3, as DNA: TGTGCCAGCAGTGAACGGAGCGTCCGGAGGGCCAACGTCCTGACTTTC.

This chain connects TRBV5-1 to TRBJ2-1, with 8 bases lining up with TRBD2. Germline CDR1 SGHRS, CDR2 YFSETQ. The CDR3 has 17 residues. Trimming removed 4 bases from V and 3 bases from J; junction bases left unmatched: 12. The CDR3: CASSPKLAAQGYNEQFF. The CDR3 bases are TGCGCCAGCAGCCCCAAACTAGCGGCTCAGGGCTACAATGAGCAGTTCTTC.

The chain couples TRBV4-3 to TRBJ2-7, with D perhaps TRBD1 (6 bases). In germline, CDR1 is LGHNA, CDR2 YSLEER. This CDR3 has 13 amino acids. Trimming removed 7 bases at V and 3 bases at J, with 13 bases between. The CDR3 DNA follows: TGCGCCAGCATACATCTACAGGGCTACGAGCAGTACTTC. This sequence encodes CASIHLQGYEQYF.

This clone was seen a few times. The V and J genes are TRBV5-4 and TRBJ2-5; 12 positions match TRBD2. Trimming took 4 bases from V and 6 from J; bases not matched to a gene: 4. This CDR3 region has 14 residues. Per germline, CDR1 SGHNT and CDR2 YYREEE (reference sequence). The CDR3 coding sequence is TGTGCCAGCAGCCTCACTAGCGGGGGGAAGACCCAGTACTTC. It is translated as CASSLTSGGKTQYF.

CDR3 DNA sequence: TGTGCCAGCTCACCAATTCAGGGGGCCGGCACTGAAGCTTTCTTT. Translated, it gives CASSPIQGAGTEAFF. V gene TRBV18 combines with J gene TRBJ1-1; 8 bases are a match to TRBD1. The J segment lost 4 bases and the V segment lost 2 bases, leaving 6 bases of the junction unmatched. The germline V gene has CDR1 KGHSH and CDR2 LQKENI. The CDR3 length is 15 residues. The full variable domain, rest sourced from reference TRBV18 and TRBJ1-1, is NAGVMQNPRHLVRRRGQEARLRCSPMKGHSHVYWYRQLPEEGLKFMVYLQKENIIDESGMPKERFSAEFPKEGPSILRIQQVVRGDSAAYFCASSPIQGAGTEAFFGQGTRLTVV.

The table lists this clone with a few counts. V gene TRBV30 combines with J gene TRBJ2-3, with a weak D call TRBD2 (5 bases). V was clipped by 0 bases and J by 3 bases, with 7 bases between them. Germline loops: CDR1 GTSNPN, CDR2 SVGIG (reference sequence). The CDR3 is 13 amino acids. The CDR3 DNA follows: TGTGCCTGGAGTGTCAGCGGAACAGATACGCAGTATTTT. Residues: CAWSVSGTDTQYF. Complete variable domain (other parts from reference TRBV30 and TRBJ2-3): SQTIHQWPATLVQPVGSPLSLECTVEGTSNPNLYWYRQAAGRGLQLLFYSVGIGQISSEVPQNLSASRPQDRQFILSSKKLLLSDSGFYLCAWSVSGTDTQYFGPGTRLTVL.

Only a few counts were recorded for this clone. The rearrangement joins TRBV5-4 to TRBJ2-7; TRBD1 aligns across 7 bases. In germline, CDR1 is SGHNT, CDR2 YYREEE (reference sequence). Trimming cost V 4 bases and J 3 bases; bases outside gene matches: 7. There are 14 residues in the CDR3. The CDR3 DNA sequence: TGTGCCAGCAGCCGGCGACAGGGAAGCTACGAGCAGTACTTC. Translating it yields CASSRRQGSYEQYF.

The chain has TRBV5-4 and TRBJ1-2; 7 bases line up with TRBD1. The V gene end was trimmed by 4 bases and the J gene end by 2 bases; junction bases not matched to a gene: 17. The V gene's germline CDR1 is SGHNT and CDR2 YYREEE (reference sequence). There are 18 residues in the CDR3. CDR3: CASSLKLDRVQGNYGYTF. The CDR3 DNA is TGTGCCAGCAGCCTTAAGCTCGACAGGGTTCAAGGGAACTATGGCTACACCTTC.

This clone was seen a few times. The V call is TRBV9, the J call TRBJ1-1, with TRBD1 matching over 7 bases. CDR1 is SGDLS, CDR2 YYNGEE, per germline. J was trimmed by 0 bases and V by 6 bases; bases with no gene match: 8. The CDR3 covers 15 residues. The CDR3 reads CASTKTGSMNTEAFF. The CDR3 coding sequence is TGTGCCAGCACCAAGACAGGGAGTATGAACACTGAAGCTTTCTTT.

This clone was counted a few times. The genes are TRBV29-1 and TRBJ2-7; the D is unclear. Germline values: CDR1 SQVTM, CDR2 ANQGSEA. The CDR3 covers 13 residues. Between the trimmed V and J ends, which lost 4 bases and 0 bases, there was a span of 10 bases. The CDR3 spells CSVGNPSSYEQYF. The DNA for the CDR3 is TGCAGCGTTGGAAACCCGAGCTCCTACGAGCAGTACTTC.

This clone has just a few counts. The CDR3 DNA reads TGCGCCAGCAGCTCCCTACTAGCGGGGTCATCAGATCACACCGGGGAGCTGTTTTTT. It yields the protein CASSSLLAGSSDHTGELFF. The chain couples TRBV5-1 to TRBJ2-2; 10 bases fit TRBD2. This CDR3 comprises 19 residues. Germline V CDR1 and CDR2: SGHRS, YFSETQ. V gave up 3 bases and J gave up 3 bases; unmatched junction bases: 14.

This sequence joins TRBV11-2 and TRBJ2-1; D possibly corresponds to TRBD1 (5 bases). Looked up from germline, CDR1 is SGHAT and CDR2 is FQNNGV. The CDR3 is 15 residues long. V lost 5 bases, J lost 6 bases, and 17 bases lay in between. CDR3 protein: CASSPARAYLNEQFF. The CDR3 region has the DNA TGTGCCAGCAGCCCCGCCAGGGCGTACCTCAATGAGCAGTTCTTC.

This clone has just a few counts. V gene TRBV12-2 combines with J gene TRBJ2-5; the table's D call, TRBD2, has no DNA check behind it. TRBV12-2 is assigned pseudogene status. This CDR3 spans 14 amino acids. CDR3 nucleotides: TGTGCAAGTCGCCTGATTACGGGAGAGGAGACCCAGTACTTC. Its protein is CASRLITGEETQYF.

This clone was observed a handful of times. This chain joins TRBV18 and TRBJ2-6; 8 bases map to TRBD1. This CDR3 is 18 amino acids long. V lost 2 bases, J lost 0 bases, and 6 bases stayed unmatched. Germline CDR1 KGHSH, CDR2 LQKENI. CDR3 amino acids: CASSPMDTGGSGANVLTF. CDR3 DNA: TGTGCCAGCTCACCAATGGACACAGGGGGCTCTGGGGCCAACGTCCTGACTTTC.

The chain links TRBV7-8 to TRBJ2-3, with 12 bases that match TRBD2. J lost 3 bases, V lost 5 bases, and 6 bases had no gene match. CDR3 length: 16 residues. The germline CDR1 and CDR2 sequences are SGHVS and FQNEAQ. The CDR3, as DNA: TGTGCCAGCAGCCCAGGACTAGCGGGGATTACAGATACGCAGTATTTT. As protein: CASSPGLAGITDTQYF.

The genes are TRBV11-3 and TRBJ1-1; D is ambiguous. CDR1 SGHNT and CDR2 YENEEA come from the germline V gene. V was trimmed by 11 bases and J by 3 bases, leaving 10 bases between them. The CDR3 length is 11 residues. The CDR3 DNA sequence: TGTGCCGGGCGGGAGGACACTGAAGCTTTCTTT. Amino acids: CAGREDTEAFF.

There are a few counts of this clone. The rearrangement links TRBV7-8 to TRBJ2-1; D uncertain. V gave up 0 bases and J gave up 6 bases, with 12 bases separating them. The germline V gene has CDR1 SGHVS and CDR2 FQNEAQ. The CDR3 consists of 15 residues. CDR3 sequence: CASSLALIVGNEQFF. The CDR3 DNA sequence: TGTGCCAGCAGCTTAGCCCTAATAGTCGGCAATGAGCAGTTCTTC.

V and J are TRBV6-6 and TRBJ1-6; 9 nucleotides agree with TRBD1. V dropped 4 bases and J dropped 13; count of bases not matched to a gene: 5. CDR3 length: 13 residues. The germline V gene encodes CDR1 MNHNY and CDR2 SVGAGI (reference sequence). This chain's CDR3 is CASSSGQGLPLHF. The CDR3 DNA sequence: TGTGCCAGCAGTTCGGGACAGGGTCTTCCCCTCCACTTT.

This clone was seen a handful of times. The J gene is TRBJ2-5, the V gene TRBV1; TRBD2 reflects the table's D call only, with no check against the DNA. TRBV1 is a documented pseudogene. This CDR3 spans 16 amino acids. The CDR3 protein is CTSSQDLGGALETQYF. CDR3 bases: TGCACCAGCAGCCAAGATCTGGGGGGGGCCTTGGAGACCCAGTACTTC.

The table lists this clone with a few counts. This rearrangement joins TRBV5-1 to TRBJ2-7; 8 bases are shared with TRBD2. V was pared by 0 bases and J by 3 bases, with 14 bases of the junction left unmatched. Germline lookup yields CDR1 SGHRS and CDR2 YFSETQ. CDR3 length: 18 residues. The CDR3 DNA reads TGCGCCAGCAGCTTGGAGCCGCGCGGGGCGGGAGGTCTCTACGAGCAGTACTTC. Translation: CASSLEPRGAGGLYEQYF.

In its sample, this clone was seen a few times. This rearrangement joins TRBV5-1 to TRBJ2-1, with D perhaps matching TRBD1 (6 bases). Between the trimmed V and J ends, which lost 3 bases and 6 bases, there was a span of 13 bases. Germline V gene sequence: CDR1 SGHRS, CDR2 YFSETQ. This CDR3 has 14 amino acids. The DNA for the CDR3 is TGCGCCAGCAGCTCCGGACAGCTATTCAATGAGCAGTTCTTC. Amino acid sequence: CASSSGQLFNEQFF.